This T cell receptor (beta chain) was identified in a study of T cell responses to AZD1222 COVID-19 vaccine. Whole-study results and caveats: The study found vaccine-associated CD4 TCRs spanning spike, dominant at 160-218 and 743-854. Seropositivity was recorded at baseline in only a handful of AZD1222 recipients. Targeting of unmutated variant regions was reportedly seen in nearly half of spike-specific TCRs. Clonal diversity was possibly underestimated, and white British individuals and females predominated among donors.

Profiling relied on immunoSEQ multiplex PCR, and the TCRdb table lists in-frame clones only, not all of them. The data contain fewer than 90,000 clones, roughly 90% of them singletons. The V end was cut by 3 bases, the J end by 9 bases, with 16 bases between. There are 15 residues in the CDR3. Germline assignment: CDR1 SGHRS and CDR2 YFSETQ. Concerning this clone: Its target is unknown.

This TCR was recovered from an adult in good health. The rearrangement uses TRBV5-1 and TRBJ1-6; D might be TRBD1 (5 bases). Sequenced here: peripheral blood, sampled on day 0 of AZD1222 vaccination. The CDR3 nucleotides read TGCGCCAGCAGCTCCTCCGGGACGCTAATTTCACCCCTCCACTTT. Translating gives CASSSSGTLISPLHF.